The rows below give T cell receptor beta chains drawn from one sample of a study of PD-L1 blockade in urothelial cancer. TCRdb keeps only in-frame clones here, not all; method: immunoSEQ multiplex PCR. This table has 20,000 to 25,000 clones, approximately 90% appearing once. The specimen comprised PBMCs, sampled around atezolizumab (anti-PD-L1) treatment. All receptors derive from a man between 45 and 60 years old with urothelial cancer. Each CDR3 is given with its conserved first and last residue. Fields, in order: CDR3 protein, CDR3 DNA, clone size, D gene, CDR3 length, V gene, J gene. D genes are given only for firm matches. Only part of the rows carry a size: once, few, many, or a class if the clone is expanded.

CDR3 protein: CASRDGQRWTEAFF
CDR3 DNA: TGTGCCAGCAGAGATGGACAGCGATGGACTGAAGCTTTCTTT
clone size: -
D gene: -
CDR3 length: 14
V gene: TRBV28
J gene: TRBJ1-1

CDR3 protein: CASSLRQGGLVNSPLHF
CDR3 DNA: TGTGCCAGCAGCTTAAGACAGGGTGGGTTGGTTAATTCACCCCTCCACTTT
clone size: -
D gene: TRBD1
CDR3 length: 17
V gene: TRBV5-4
J gene: TRBJ1-6

CDR3 protein: CASSGHLSVSTEGAVNTEAFF
CDR3 DNA: TGCGCCAGCAGTGGTCATTTGAGTGTTTCCACCGAAGGGGCTGTGAACACTGAAGCTTTCTTT
clone size: few
D gene: -
CDR3 length: 21
V gene: TRBV5-1
J gene: TRBJ1-1

CDR3 protein: CSVAPGLSGYEQYF
CDR3 DNA: TGCAGCGTTGCCCCCGGACTCTCCGGCTACGAGCAGTACTTC
clone size: -
D gene: -
CDR3 length: 14
V gene: TRBV29-1
J gene: TRBJ2-7

CDR3 protein: CASSGTGGASGANVLTF
CDR3 DNA: TGTGCCAGCTCCGGGACAGGGGGCGCATCTGGGGCCAACGTCCTGACTTTC
clone size: -
D gene: TRBD1
CDR3 length: 17
V gene: TRBV27
J gene: TRBJ2-6

CDR3 protein: CASSQFAGGYEQYF
CDR3 DNA: TGTGCCAGCAGCCAATTCGCAGGGGGTTACGAGCAGTACTTC
clone size: medium-sized
D gene: TRBD1
CDR3 length: 14
V gene: TRBV14
J gene: TRBJ2-7

CDR3 protein: CASSSPSGRAPTDTQYF
CDR3 DNA: TGTGCCAGCAGCTCACCTAGCGGGAGGGCCCCCACAGATACGCAGTATTTT
clone size: -
D gene: TRBD2
CDR3 length: 17
V gene: TRBV7-2
J gene: TRBJ2-3

CDR3 protein: CARDTGGLMNTEAFF
CDR3 DNA: TGTGCCAGGGACACAGGGGGCCTCATGAACACTGAAGCTTTCTTT
clone size: few
D gene: TRBD1
CDR3 length: 15
V gene: TRBV2
J gene: TRBJ1-1

CDR3 protein: CAWSVGSGRRGTQYF
CDR3 DNA: TGTGCCTGGAGTGTTGGTAGCGGGAGGAGAGGGACCCAGTACTTC
clone size: -
D gene: TRBD2
CDR3 length: 15
V gene: TRBV30
J gene: TRBJ2-5

CDR3 protein: CASSYGREGLGEQYF
CDR3 DNA: TGTGCCAGCAGTTATGGTCGGGAGGGCTTGGGCGAGCAGTACTTC
clone size: -
D gene: TRBD2
CDR3 length: 15
V gene: TRBV6-5
J gene: TRBJ2-7

CDR3 protein: CASSYRDNEQFF
CDR3 DNA: TGTGCCAGCAGCTACAGGGACAATGAGCAGTTCTTC
clone size: -
D gene: -
CDR3 length: 12
V gene: TRBV25-1
J gene: TRBJ2-1

CDR3 protein: CASTPGTSAYNEQFF
CDR3 DNA: TGTGCCAGCACCCCAGGGACTAGCGCTTACAATGAGCAGTTCTTC
clone size: -
D gene: TRBD2
CDR3 length: 15
V gene: TRBV5-4
J gene: TRBJ2-1

CDR3 protein: CASSSGTGFFGEQFF
CDR3 DNA: TGTGCCAGCAGCTCGGGGACAGGGTTCTTCGGTGAGCAGTTCTTC
clone size: -
D gene: TRBD1
CDR3 length: 15
V gene: TRBV5-4
J gene: TRBJ2-1

CDR3 protein: CASGGTSGTQYF
CDR3 DNA: TGTGCTAGTGGTGGGACTAGCGGTACGCAGTATTTT
clone size: -
D gene: TRBD2
CDR3 length: 12
V gene: TRBV12-5
J gene: TRBJ2-3

CDR3 protein: CASSSGTFDRASNQPQHF
CDR3 DNA: TGTGCCAGCAGCTCCGGAACCTTTGACAGGGCAAGCAATCAGCCCCAGCATTTT
clone size: -
D gene: TRBD1
CDR3 length: 18
V gene: TRBV7-8
J gene: TRBJ1-5